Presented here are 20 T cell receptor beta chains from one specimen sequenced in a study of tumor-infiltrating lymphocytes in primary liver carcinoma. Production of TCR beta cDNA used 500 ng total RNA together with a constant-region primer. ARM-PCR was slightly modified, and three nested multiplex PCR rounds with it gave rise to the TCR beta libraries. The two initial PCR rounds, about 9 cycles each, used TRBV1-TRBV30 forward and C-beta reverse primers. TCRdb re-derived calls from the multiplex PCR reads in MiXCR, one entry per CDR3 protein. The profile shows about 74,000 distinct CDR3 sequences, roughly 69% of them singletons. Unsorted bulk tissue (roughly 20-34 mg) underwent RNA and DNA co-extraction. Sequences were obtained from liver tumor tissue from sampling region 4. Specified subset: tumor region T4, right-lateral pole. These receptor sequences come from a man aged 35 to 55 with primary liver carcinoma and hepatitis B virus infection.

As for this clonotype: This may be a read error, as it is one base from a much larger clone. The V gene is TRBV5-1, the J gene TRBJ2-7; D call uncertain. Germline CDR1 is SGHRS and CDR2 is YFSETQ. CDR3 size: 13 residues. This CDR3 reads CTSRTGDSYEQYF. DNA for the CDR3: TGCACCAGCAGGACGGGCGATTCCTACGAGCAGTACTTC. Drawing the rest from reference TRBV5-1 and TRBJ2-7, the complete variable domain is KAGVTQTPRYLIKTRGQQVTLSCSPISGHRSVSWYQQTPGQGLQFLFEYFSETQRNKGNFPGRFSGRQFSNSRSEMNVSTLELGDSALYLCTSRTGDSYEQYFGPGTRLTVT.

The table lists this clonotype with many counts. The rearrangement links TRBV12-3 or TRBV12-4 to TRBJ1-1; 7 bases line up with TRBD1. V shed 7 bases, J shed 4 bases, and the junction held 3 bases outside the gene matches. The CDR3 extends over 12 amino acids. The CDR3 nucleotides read TGTGCCAGCACTAAGGGGGCCACTGAAGCTTTCTTT. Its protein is CASTKGATEAFF.

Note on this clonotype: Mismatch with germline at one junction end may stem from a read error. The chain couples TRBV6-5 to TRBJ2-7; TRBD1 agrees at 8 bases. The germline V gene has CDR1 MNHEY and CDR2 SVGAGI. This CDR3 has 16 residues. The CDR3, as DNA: TGTGCCTGCAGTTACTCGAGGTCGGACAGGGCTGCCGAGCAGTACTTC. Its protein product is CACSYSRSDRAAEQYF.

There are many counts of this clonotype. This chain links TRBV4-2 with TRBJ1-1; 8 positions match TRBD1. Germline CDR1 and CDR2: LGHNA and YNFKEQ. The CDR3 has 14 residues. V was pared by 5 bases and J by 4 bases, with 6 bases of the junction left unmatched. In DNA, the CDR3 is TGTGCCAGCAGCTGGAAGCAGGGGGCCACTGAAGCTTTCTTT. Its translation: CASSWKQGATEAFF.

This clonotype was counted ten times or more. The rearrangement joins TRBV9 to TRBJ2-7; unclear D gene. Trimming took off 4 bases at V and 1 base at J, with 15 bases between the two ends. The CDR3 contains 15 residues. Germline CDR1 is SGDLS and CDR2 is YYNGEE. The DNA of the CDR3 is TGTGCCAGCAGCCCTGCGTCCGGCGCGTCCTACGAGCAGTACTTC. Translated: CASSPASGASYEQYF.

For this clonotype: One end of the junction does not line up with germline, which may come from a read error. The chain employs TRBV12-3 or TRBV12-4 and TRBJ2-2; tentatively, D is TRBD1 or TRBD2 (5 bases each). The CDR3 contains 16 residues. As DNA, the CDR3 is TGTGCCAGCGGTTTATACCCAGGGTCCAATACCGGGGAACTGTTTTTT. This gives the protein CASGLYPGSNTGELFF.

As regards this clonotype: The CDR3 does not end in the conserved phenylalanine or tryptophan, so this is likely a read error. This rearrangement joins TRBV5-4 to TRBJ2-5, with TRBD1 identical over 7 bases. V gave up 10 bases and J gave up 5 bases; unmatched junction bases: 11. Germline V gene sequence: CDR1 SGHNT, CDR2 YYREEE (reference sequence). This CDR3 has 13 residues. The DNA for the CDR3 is TGTGCCGGCATGGACAGGCCCGAGGAGACCCAGTACCTC. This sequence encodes CAGMDRPEETQYL.

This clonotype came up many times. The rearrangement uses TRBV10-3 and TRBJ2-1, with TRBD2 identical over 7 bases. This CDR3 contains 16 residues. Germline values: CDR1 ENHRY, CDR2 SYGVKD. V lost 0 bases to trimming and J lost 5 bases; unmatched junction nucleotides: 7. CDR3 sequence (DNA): TGTGCCATCAGTGAGTCGGGGGGGGAGGGAAACAATGAGCAGTTCTTC. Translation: CAISESGGEGNNEQFF.

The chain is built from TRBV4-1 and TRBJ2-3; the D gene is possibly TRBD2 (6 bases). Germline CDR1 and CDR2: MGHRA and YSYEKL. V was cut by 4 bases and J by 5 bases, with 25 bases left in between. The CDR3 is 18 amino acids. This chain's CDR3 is CASSRKGERTKEGDTQYF. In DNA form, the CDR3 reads TGCGCCAGCAGCCGAAAGGGAGAAAGAACCAAGGAGGGAGATACGCAGTATTTT.

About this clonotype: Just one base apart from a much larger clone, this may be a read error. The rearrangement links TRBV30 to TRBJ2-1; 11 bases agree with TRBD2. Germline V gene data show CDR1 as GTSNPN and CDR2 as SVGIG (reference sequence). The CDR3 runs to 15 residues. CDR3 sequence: CTWTRSGRGQGEQFF. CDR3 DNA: TGTACCTGGACCCGTAGCGGGAGGGGTCAGGGTGAGCAGTTCTTC.

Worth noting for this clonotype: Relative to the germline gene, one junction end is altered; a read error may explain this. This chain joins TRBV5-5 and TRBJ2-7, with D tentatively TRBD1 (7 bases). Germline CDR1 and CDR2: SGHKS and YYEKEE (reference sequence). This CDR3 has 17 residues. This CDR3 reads CASNFRVGGQSSYEQYF. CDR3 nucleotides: TGTGCTAGCAACTTCAGGGTCGGGGGACAGAGTTCCTACGAGCAGTACTTC.

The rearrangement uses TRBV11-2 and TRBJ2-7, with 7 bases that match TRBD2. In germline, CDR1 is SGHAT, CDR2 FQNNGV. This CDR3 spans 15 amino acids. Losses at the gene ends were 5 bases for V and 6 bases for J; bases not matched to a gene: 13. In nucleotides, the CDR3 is TGTGCCAGCAGCCTACCTGTGGGACTACCCTGCGAGCAGTACTTC. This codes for CASSLPVGLPCEQYF.

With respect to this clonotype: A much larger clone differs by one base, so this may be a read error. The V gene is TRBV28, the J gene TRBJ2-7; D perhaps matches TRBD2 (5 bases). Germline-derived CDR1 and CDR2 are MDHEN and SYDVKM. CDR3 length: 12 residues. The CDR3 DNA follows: TGTGCCTGCAGTCGCCTAGAGGGTGAGCAGTACTTC. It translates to CACSRLEGEQYF.

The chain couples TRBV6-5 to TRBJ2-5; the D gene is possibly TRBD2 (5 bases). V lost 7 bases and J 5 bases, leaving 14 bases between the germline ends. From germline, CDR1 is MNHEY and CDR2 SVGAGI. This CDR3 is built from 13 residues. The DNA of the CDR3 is TGTGCCAGCAACTATTCGGGGATGGAGACCCAGTACTTC. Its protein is CASNYSGMETQYF.

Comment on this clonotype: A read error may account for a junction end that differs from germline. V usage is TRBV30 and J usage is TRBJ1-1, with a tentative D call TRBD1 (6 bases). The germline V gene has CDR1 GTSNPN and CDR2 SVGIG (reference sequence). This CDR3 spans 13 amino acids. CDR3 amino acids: CARRGGSYIEAFF. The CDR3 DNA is TGTGCCCGGAGGGGGGGCTCGTACATTGAAGCTTTCTTT.

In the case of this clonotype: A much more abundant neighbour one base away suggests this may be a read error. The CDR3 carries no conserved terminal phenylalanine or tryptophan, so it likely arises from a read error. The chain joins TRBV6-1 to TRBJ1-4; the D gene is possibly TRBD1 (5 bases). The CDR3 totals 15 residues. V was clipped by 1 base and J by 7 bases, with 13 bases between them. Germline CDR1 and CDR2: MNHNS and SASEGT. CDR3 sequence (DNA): TGTGCCAGCAGTGAAGATGGGGGTTCAAGTGAAAAACTGTTTTTA. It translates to CASSEDGGSSEKLFL.

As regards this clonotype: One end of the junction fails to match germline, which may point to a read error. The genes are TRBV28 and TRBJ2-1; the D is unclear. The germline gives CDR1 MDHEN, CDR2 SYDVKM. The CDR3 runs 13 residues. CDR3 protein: CESRSEQYNEQFF. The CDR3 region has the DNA TGTGAGAGCAGGTCGGAGCAGTACAATGAGCAATTCTTC.

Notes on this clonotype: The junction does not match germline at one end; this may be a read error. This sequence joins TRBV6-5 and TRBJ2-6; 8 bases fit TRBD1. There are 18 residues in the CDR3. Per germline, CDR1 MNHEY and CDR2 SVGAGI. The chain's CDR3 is CVSSLWTGMRAGANILSF. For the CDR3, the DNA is TGTGTCAGCAGTCTTTGGACAGGGATGAGAGCTGGGGCCAACATCCTGAGTTTC.

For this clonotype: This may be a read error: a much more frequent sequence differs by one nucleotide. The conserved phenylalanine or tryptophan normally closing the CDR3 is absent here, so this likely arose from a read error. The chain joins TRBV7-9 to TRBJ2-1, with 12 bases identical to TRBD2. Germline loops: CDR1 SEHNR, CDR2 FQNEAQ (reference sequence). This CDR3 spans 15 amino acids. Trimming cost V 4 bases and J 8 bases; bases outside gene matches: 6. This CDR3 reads CASSSLAGGPYEQFL. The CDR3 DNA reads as TGTGCCAGCAGCTCCCTAGCGGGAGGGCCCTATGAGCAGTTCTTA.

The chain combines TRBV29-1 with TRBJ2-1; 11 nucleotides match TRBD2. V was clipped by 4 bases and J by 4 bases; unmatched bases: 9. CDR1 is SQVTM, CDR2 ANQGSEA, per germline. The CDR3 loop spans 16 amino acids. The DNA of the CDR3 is TGCAGCGTTGGACCGCTGACTAGCGGGACTTACAATGAGCAGTTCTTC. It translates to CSVGPLTSGTYNEQFF.